This note documents a single TCR beta chain sequence. Sequencing of TCR beta, carried out with a high-throughput approach, was applied to CD8+ and CD4+ T cells from the blood. Healthy donors served as the controls. They were matched for age and sex. TEMRA cells underwent FACS enrichment and CD8+ and CD4+ T cells underwent negative isolation. This entry comes from a study of CD8 T cells in Susac syndrome. The authors reverse transcribed about 0.5 to 1 ug RNA with random hexamers. The method of amplification for TCR beta CDR3 was immunoSEQ multiplex PCR, covering 54 Vbeta and 13 Jbeta. TCRdb fed the immunoSEQ multiplex PCR reads into MiXCR, producing one record per CDR3 protein. In the table there are 100,000 to 150,000 distinct CDR3 sequences, over 85% of which are singletons. Germline V CDR1 and CDR2: MGHRA, YSYEKL. After removal of 4 bases from V and 4 bases from J, the junction contained 1 base not matched to a gene. CDR3 length: 13 residues.

This chain joins TRBV4-1 and TRBJ2-5; 9 nucleotides agree with TRBD1. The receptor was derived from a human donor in good health. The sequencing input was CD4+ T cells from PBMCs. CDR3 region: CASSRGQGETQYF. CDR3 DNA sequence: TGCGCCAGCAGCCGGGGACAGGGAGAGACCCAGTACTTC.